The clone carrying this T cell receptor (beta chain) was detected only once. A Seattle source enrolled patients during active infection and followed them longitudinally. Authors' methods: Reference gene primer amplification yielded estimated nucleated cell counts. Data came from immunoSEQ multiplex PCR; TCRdb stores just in-frame clones and leaves some out. That table is the source of V, J and clone size, and D and trimming were worked out from the DNA. The repertoire has approximately 240,000 clones, 75% to 85% of them found once; the top ten carry over 0.95%. These data belong to a study of blood T cell repertoires in COVID-19. Looking at the study overall: Samples representing acute and convalescent COVID-19 were sourced from the United States, Italy and Spain. The cDNA or gDNA used as material had been derived from T cells, B-cell-depleted T cells, or PBMCs.

This clonotype was sampled from a woman younger than 45 with COVID-19, enrolled during active disease. The sample consisted of peripheral blood.

Here the CDR3 reads CATSRGFREEQYF. DNA for the CDR3: TGTGCCACCAGCAGAGGTTTCAGGGAAGAGCAGTACTTC. The chain employs TRBV15 and TRBJ2-7; tentative D call: TRBD1 (5 bases). Germline CDR1 LNHNV, CDR2 YYDKDF (reference sequence). The V and J ends lost 1 base and 7 bases respectively, with 11 bases between them. The CDR3 consists of 13 residues.